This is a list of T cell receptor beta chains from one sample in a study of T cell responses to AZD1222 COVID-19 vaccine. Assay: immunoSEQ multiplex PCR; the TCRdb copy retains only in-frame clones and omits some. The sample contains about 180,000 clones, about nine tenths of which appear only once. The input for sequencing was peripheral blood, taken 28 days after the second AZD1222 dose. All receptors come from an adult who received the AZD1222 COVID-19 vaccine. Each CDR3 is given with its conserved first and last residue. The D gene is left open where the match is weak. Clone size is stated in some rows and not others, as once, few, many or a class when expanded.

CDR3aa: CASSSDRGNYGYTF
CDR3nt: TGTGCCAGCAGCTCCGACAGGGGAAACTATGGCTACACCTTC
v_gene: TRBV7-2
abundance: .
j_gene: TRBJ1-2
d_gene: TRBD1

CDR3aa: CASSSPGGSNSPLHF
CDR3nt: TGTGCCAGCAGTTCCCCCGGGGGCAGTAATTCACCCCTCCACTTT
v_gene: TRBV27
abundance: .
j_gene: TRBJ1-6
d_gene: .

CDR3aa: CASSLEAPGRARIGNSGNTIYF
CDR3nt: TGTGCCAGCAGCTTAGAGGCCCCGGGCAGAGCAAGGATTGGGAACTCTGGAAACACCATATATTTT
v_gene: TRBV7-8
abundance: .
j_gene: TRBJ1-3
d_gene: .

CDR3aa: CASSTMGVQGSRNEQFF
CDR3nt: TGTGCCAGCAGCACTATGGGGGTACAGGGTAGTAGGAATGAGCAGTTCTTC
v_gene: TRBV25-1
abundance: .
j_gene: TRBJ2-1
d_gene: .

CDR3aa: CASSPEWGQGGEAFF
CDR3nt: TGTGCCAGCAGCCCAGAGTGGGGACAGGGGGGTGAAGCTTTCTTT
v_gene: TRBV5-4
abundance: .
j_gene: TRBJ1-1
d_gene: TRBD1

CDR3aa: CASSDPDRGRGNGYTF
CDR3nt: TGTGCCAGCAGTGATCCCGACAGGGGGCGCGGGAATGGCTACACCTTC
v_gene: TRBV25-1
abundance: .
j_gene: TRBJ1-2
d_gene: TRBD1

CDR3aa: CASSPRVGYQGTEAFF
CDR3nt: TGTGCCAGCAGTCCACGGGTAGGGTACCAGGGCACTGAAGCTTTCTTT
v_gene: TRBV28
abundance: once
j_gene: TRBJ1-1
d_gene: .

CDR3aa: CASSVGGQPVDTQYF
CDR3nt: TGTGCCAGCAGCGTAGGGGGACAACCCGTGGATACGCAGTATTTT
v_gene: TRBV9
abundance: .
j_gene: TRBJ2-3
d_gene: .

CDR3aa: CASSYLRYGANVLTF
CDR3nt: TGTGCCAGCAGTTACTTGAGGTACGGGGCCAACGTCCTGACTTTC
v_gene: TRBV6-2/TRBV6-3
abundance: .
j_gene: TRBJ2-6
d_gene: .

CDR3aa: CASSMGQKVHF
CDR3nt: TGTGCCAGTAGTATGGGACAGAAAGTCCACTTT
v_gene: TRBV19
abundance: once
j_gene: TRBJ1-6
d_gene: TRBD1

CDR3aa: CASSQGVVGLAVQTQHF
CDR3nt: TGTGCCAGCAGCCAAGGAGTTGTAGGGTTAGCGGTACAGACCCAGCATTTT
v_gene: TRBV3-1/TRBV3-2
abundance: few
j_gene: TRBJ1-5
d_gene: .

CDR3aa: CASSFGMETQYF
CDR3nt: TGTGCCAGCAGCTTTGGAATGGAGACCCAGTACTTC
v_gene: TRBV7-8
abundance: .
j_gene: TRBJ2-5
d_gene: .

CDR3aa: CASSAGSGVAEQFF
CDR3nt: TGCGCCAGCAGTGCGGGAAGCGGGGTCGCTGAGCAGTTCTTC
v_gene: TRBV10-1
abundance: .
j_gene: TRBJ2-1
d_gene: TRBD2

CDR3aa: CASSQGAQGAGNQPQHF
CDR3nt: TGCGCCAGCAGCCAAGGAGCGCAGGGGGCGGGCAATCAGCCCCAGCATTTT
v_gene: TRBV4-1
abundance: .
j_gene: TRBJ1-5
d_gene: TRBD1

CDR3aa: CASSRGGRADTQYF
CDR3nt: TGTGCCAGCAGCCGGGGGGGCCGCGCAGATACGCAGTATTTT
v_gene: TRBV3-1/TRBV3-2
abundance: few
j_gene: TRBJ2-3
d_gene: .

CDR3aa: CASSQDHSSGNTIYF
CDR3nt: TGTGCCAGCAGCCAAGACCACAGCTCTGGAAACACCATATATTTT
v_gene: TRBV14
abundance: .
j_gene: TRBJ1-3
d_gene: .

CDR3aa: CASSFLHSPLHF
CDR3nt: TGTGCCAGCAGTTTCCTCCATTCACCCCTCCACTTT
v_gene: TRBV12-3/TRBV12-4
abundance: .
j_gene: TRBJ1-6
d_gene: .

CDR3aa: CASRRTGFEAFF
CDR3nt: TGTGCCAGCAGACGGACAGGGTTTGAAGCTTTCTTT
v_gene: TRBV27
abundance: .
j_gene: TRBJ1-1
d_gene: TRBD1

CDR3aa: CASSFLASGGDTDTQYF
CDR3nt: TGTGCCAGCAGCTTTCTGGCTAGCGGGGGGGATACAGATACGCAGTATTTT
v_gene: TRBV7-8
abundance: few
j_gene: TRBJ2-3
d_gene: TRBD2

CDR3aa: CASKNGSPGNTIYF
CDR3nt: TGTGCCAGCAAAAACGGCAGCCCTGGAAACACCATATATTTT
v_gene: TRBV6-5
abundance: .
j_gene: TRBJ1-3
d_gene: .

CDR3aa: CASSGSLAAAYNEQFF
CDR3nt: TGTGCCAGCAGCGGGAGCCTAGCGGCCGCCTACAATGAGCAGTTCTTC
v_gene: TRBV7-2
abundance: .
j_gene: TRBJ2-1
d_gene: TRBD2

CDR3aa: CASSDSDRGYGYTF
CDR3nt: TGTGCCAGCAGTGATAGTGACAGGGGATATGGCTACACCTTC
v_gene: TRBV25-1
abundance: .
j_gene: TRBJ1-2
d_gene: TRBD1

CDR3aa: CASSRTSPDEQYF
CDR3nt: TGTGCCAGCAGCCGGACTAGCCCGGACGAGCAGTACTTC
v_gene: TRBV28
abundance: .
j_gene: TRBJ2-7
d_gene: TRBD2

CDR3aa: CASSQTRTSGGLITDTQYF
CDR3nt: TGCGCCAGCAGCCAGACTCGGACTAGCGGGGGGTTAATCACAGATACGCAGTATTTT
v_gene: TRBV5-1
abundance: .
j_gene: TRBJ2-3
d_gene: TRBD2

CDR3aa: CASSLATASMNTEAFF
CDR3nt: TGTGCCAGCAGCTTAGCGACAGCCTCCATGAACACTGAAGCTTTCTTT
v_gene: TRBV7-9
abundance: .
j_gene: TRBJ1-1
d_gene: .

CDR3aa: CASSTPQGLSETQYF
CDR3nt: TGTGCCAGTAGCACCCCTCAGGGGCTCAGCGAGACCCAGTACTTC
v_gene: TRBV19
abundance: .
j_gene: TRBJ2-5
d_gene: .

CDR3aa: CASSGQGDQPQHF
CDR3nt: TGTGCCAGCAGTGGACAGGGTGATCAGCCCCAGCATTTT
v_gene: TRBV12-3/TRBV12-4
abundance: .
j_gene: TRBJ1-5
d_gene: TRBD1

CDR3aa: CASSPHSWVSYNEQFF
CDR3nt: TGTGCCAGCAGCCCCCATTCGTGGGTATCCTACAATGAGCAGTTCTTC
v_gene: TRBV7-9
abundance: .
j_gene: TRBJ2-1
d_gene: .

CDR3aa: CASKQPSYGYTF
CDR3nt: TGTGCCAGTAAACAGCCTTCCTATGGCTACACCTTC
v_gene: TRBV28
abundance: .
j_gene: TRBJ1-2
d_gene: .

CDR3aa: CASSPRSGDTDTQYF
CDR3nt: TGTGCCAGCTCACCACGCTCGGGGGACACAGATACGCAGTATTTT
v_gene: TRBV18
abundance: .
j_gene: TRBJ2-3
d_gene: .

CDR3aa: CASSLEAGGETQYF
CDR3nt: TGCGCCAGCAGCTTGGAAGCAGGGGGAGAGACCCAGTACTTC
v_gene: TRBV5-1
abundance: .
j_gene: TRBJ2-5
d_gene: TRBD1

CDR3aa: CASSLGVVSGNTIYF
CDR3nt: TGTGCCAGCAGCTTAGGGGTGGTCTCTGGAAACACCATATATTTT
v_gene: TRBV7-2
abundance: .
j_gene: TRBJ1-3
d_gene: .

CDR3aa: CASSSTGMYGYTF
CDR3nt: TGTGCCAGTAGTTCGACAGGGATGTATGGCTACACCTTC
v_gene: TRBV19
abundance: .
j_gene: TRBJ1-2
d_gene: TRBD1

CDR3aa: CASSFSISAGANVLTF
CDR3nt: TGTGCCAGCAGCTTCTCCATCAGCGCTGGGGCCAACGTCCTGACTTTC
v_gene: TRBV5-5
abundance: .
j_gene: TRBJ2-6
d_gene: .

CDR3aa: CATSDQDRTATDTQYF
CDR3nt: TGTGCCACCAGTGATCAGGACAGGACCGCCACAGATACGCAGTATTTT
v_gene: TRBV24-1
abundance: .
j_gene: TRBJ2-3
d_gene: TRBD1

CDR3aa: CASSPTAKPYNEQFF
CDR3nt: TGTGCCAGCAGCCCGACTGCCAAACCCTACAATGAGCAGTTCTTC
v_gene: TRBV7-9
abundance: .
j_gene: TRBJ2-1
d_gene: .

CDR3aa: CASSLAGSRSAGNTIYF
CDR3nt: TGTGCCAGCAGCTTGGCCGGATCCCGGAGCGCTGGAAACACCATATATTTT
v_gene: TRBV5-5
abundance: .
j_gene: TRBJ1-3
d_gene: .

CDR3aa: CASAGGGQPQHF
CDR3nt: TGTGCCAGCGCAGGGGGGGGACAGCCCCAGCATTTT
v_gene: TRBV28
abundance: .
j_gene: TRBJ1-5
d_gene: TRBD1

CDR3aa: CASSYNRKWGFSNQPQHF
CDR3nt: TGTGCCAGCAGCTACAACAGGAAATGGGGCTTTAGCAATCAGCCCCAGCATTTT
v_gene: TRBV11-2
abundance: .
j_gene: TRBJ1-5
d_gene: .

CDR3aa: CASSLPPADTQYF
CDR3nt: TGTGCCAGCAGCCTACCCCCCGCAGATACGCAGTATTTT
v_gene: TRBV5-4
abundance: .
j_gene: TRBJ2-3
d_gene: .

CDR3aa: CANPGGSPSYEQYF
CDR3nt: TGTGCCAATCCGGGGGGCTCCCCCTCCTACGAGCAGTACTTC
v_gene: TRBV5-3
abundance: .
j_gene: TRBJ2-7
d_gene: .

CDR3aa: CASSLRDSLSSYNSPLHF
CDR3nt: TGTGCCAGTAGTCTCCGGGACAGCTTGAGCTCCTATAATTCACCCCTCCACTTT
v_gene: TRBV19
abundance: .
j_gene: TRBJ1-6
d_gene: TRBD1

CDR3aa: CASSSGVGGTEAFF
CDR3nt: TGCGCCAGCAGCTCGGGGGTAGGGGGCACTGAAGCTTTCTTT
v_gene: TRBV5-1
abundance: once
j_gene: TRBJ1-1
d_gene: .

CDR3aa: CASSSRATEGAFF
CDR3nt: TGTGCCAGCAGCTCCCGGGCTACAGAGGGAGCTTTCTTT
v_gene: TRBV7-9
abundance: .
j_gene: TRBJ1-1
d_gene: .

CDR3aa: CASSLETAYGYTF
CDR3nt: TGCGCCAGCAGCTTGGAGACAGCCTATGGCTACACCTTC
v_gene: TRBV5-1
abundance: .
j_gene: TRBJ1-2
d_gene: .

CDR3aa: CASSMTGSYEQYF
CDR3nt: TGTGCCAGCAGTATGACAGGGTCCTACGAGCAGTACTTC
v_gene: TRBV6-6
abundance: .
j_gene: TRBJ2-7
d_gene: TRBD1

CDR3aa: CASSPSGGVNNEQFF
CDR3nt: TGCGCCAGCAGCCCGAGCGGGGGGGTTAACAATGAGCAGTTCTTC
v_gene: TRBV5-1
abundance: once
j_gene: TRBJ2-1
d_gene: TRBD2

CDR3aa: CAWSVGQGISNQPQHF
CDR3nt: TGTGCCTGGAGTGTTGGACAGGGGATTAGCAATCAGCCCCAGCATTTT
v_gene: TRBV30
abundance: .
j_gene: TRBJ1-5
d_gene: TRBD1

CDR3aa: CASSTTGGDNSPLHF
CDR3nt: TGTGCCAGCAGCACGACAGGGGGAGATAATTCACCCCTCCACTTT
v_gene: TRBV2
abundance: .
j_gene: TRBJ1-6
d_gene: TRBD1

CDR3aa: CASSLAGSGSYEQYF
CDR3nt: TGTGCCAGCAGCTTAGCGGGTAGCGGATCCTACGAGCAGTACTTC
v_gene: TRBV7-9
abundance: .
j_gene: TRBJ2-7
d_gene: .

CDR3aa: CASSYSDGYYGYTF
CDR3nt: TGTGCCAGCAGTTACTCGGACGGATACTATGGCTACACCTTC
v_gene: TRBV6-5
abundance: .
j_gene: TRBJ1-2
d_gene: .

CDR3aa: CATLRGAEYEQYF
CDR3nt: TGTGCCACCCTTCGAGGGGCGGAATACGAGCAGTACTTC
v_gene: TRBV28
abundance: .
j_gene: TRBJ2-7
d_gene: .

CDR3aa: CASSRDSASSYEQYF
CDR3nt: TGTGCCAGCAGCCGGGACAGCGCAAGCTCCTACGAGCAGTACTTC
v_gene: TRBV6-5
abundance: .
j_gene: TRBJ2-7
d_gene: TRBD1

CDR3aa: CAWSVGTGSTDTQYF
CDR3nt: TGTGCCTGGAGTGTTGGTACAGGGAGCACAGATACGCAGTATTTT
v_gene: TRBV30
abundance: .
j_gene: TRBJ2-3
d_gene: .

CDR3aa: CSVEVQAGEETQYF
CDR3nt: TGCAGCGTTGAAGTTCAGGCAGGGGAGGAGACCCAGTACTTC
v_gene: TRBV29-1
abundance: .
j_gene: TRBJ2-5
d_gene: .

CDR3aa: CAWSPTVNTEAFF
CDR3nt: TGTGCCTGGAGCCCTACAGTGAACACTGAAGCTTTCTTT
v_gene: TRBV30
abundance: .
j_gene: TRBJ1-1
d_gene: .

CDR3aa: CASRTPGASYEAFF
CDR3nt: TGTGCCAGTAGGACTCCCGGGGCTTCCTATGAAGCTTTCTTT
v_gene: TRBV19
abundance: .
j_gene: TRBJ1-1
d_gene: .

CDR3aa: CASSLDISTAARGGTGTQYF
CDR3nt: TGTGCCAGCAGCTTGGATATATCGACGGCAGCCCGAGGAGGCACGGGTACGCAGTATTTT
v_gene: TRBV5-4
abundance: .
j_gene: TRBJ2-3
d_gene: .

CDR3aa: CASSSDSTSGNTIYF
CDR3nt: TGTGCCAGCAGCTCCGACAGCACCTCTGGAAACACCATATATTTT
v_gene: TRBV7-9
abundance: once
j_gene: TRBJ1-3
d_gene: .

CDR3aa: CATTPSGHGDTQYF
CDR3nt: TGTGCCACCACCCCTAGCGGACACGGGGATACGCAGTATTTT
v_gene: TRBV24-1
abundance: .
j_gene: TRBJ2-3
d_gene: TRBD2